The rows below give T cell receptor beta chains drawn from one sample of a study of early T cells in non-severe SARS-CoV-2 infection. In TCRdb, the 5' RACE reads were re-called with MiXCR into one record per CDR3 protein. The table has about 60,000 distinct CDR3 sequences, around 12% seen once. Sample: whole blood. All receptors come from an adult who was a healthcare worker with PCR-confirmed SARS-CoV-2 infection or an uninfected control (not recorded which). Each CDR3 is given with its conserved first and last residue. D genes are given only for firm matches. For some rows the clone size is stated as once, few or many, or as a class when expanded; others skip it.

d_gene: .; abundance: many; v_gene: TRBV7-6; j_gene: TRBJ2-3; CDR3aa: CASSFAGRDTQYF; CDR3nt: TGTGCCAGCAGCTTTGCGGGGAGAGATACGCAGTATTTT
d_gene: .; abundance: few; v_gene: TRBV5-5; j_gene: TRBJ1-5; CDR3aa: CASSSGYQPQHF; CDR3nt: TGTGCCAGCAGCTCCGGTTATCAGCCCCAGCATTTT
d_gene: TRBD2; abundance: few; v_gene: TRBV11-2; j_gene: TRBJ2-5; CDR3aa: CASSLGTSGGAYETQYF; CDR3nt: TGTGCCAGCAGCTTGGGGACTAGCGGGGGGGCCTATGAGACCCAGTACTTC
d_gene: .; abundance: .; v_gene: TRBV2; j_gene: TRBJ1-6; CDR3aa: CASSGTNSPLHF; CDR3nt: TGTGCCAGCAGTGGGACGAATTCACCCCTCCACTTT
d_gene: TRBD2; abundance: .; v_gene: TRBV20-1; j_gene: TRBJ2-5; CDR3aa: CSARDGRTSGWETQYF; CDR3nt: TGCAGTGCTAGAGATGGAAGGACTAGCGGATGGGAGACCCAGTACTTC
d_gene: .; abundance: many; v_gene: TRBV7-9; j_gene: TRBJ2-1; CDR3aa: CASSPDGRYNEQFF; CDR3nt: TGTGCCAGCAGCCCTGACGGGAGATACAATGAGCAGTTCTTC
d_gene: TRBD1; abundance: many; v_gene: TRBV7-3; j_gene: TRBJ1-1; CDR3aa: CASSYGQGSTEAFF; CDR3nt: TGTGCCAGCAGCTACGGACAGGGTTCAACTGAAGCTTTCTTT
d_gene: TRBD1; abundance: .; v_gene: TRBV27; j_gene: TRBJ2-1; CDR3aa: CASSFMGQGVNEQFF; CDR3nt: TGTGCCAGCAGTTTTATGGGACAGGGGGTAAATGAGCAGTTCTTC
d_gene: .; abundance: many; v_gene: TRBV12-3/TRBV12-4; j_gene: TRBJ1-1; CDR3aa: CASSQRVQAGLGF; CDR3nt: TGTGCCAGCAGCCAACGGGTTCAAGCGGGCCTAGGGTTT
d_gene: TRBD1; abundance: many; v_gene: TRBV6-5; j_gene: TRBJ2-7; CDR3aa: CASSHRGAQSLYEQYF; CDR3nt: TGTGCCAGCAGCCACAGGGGAGCGCAAAGTTTGTACGAGCAGTACTTC
d_gene: .; abundance: few; v_gene: TRBV20-1; j_gene: TRBJ2-2; CDR3aa: CSARYITGELFF; CDR3nt: TGCAGTGCCAGATATATAACCGGGGAGCTGTTTTTT
d_gene: TRBD2; abundance: .; v_gene: TRBV11-2; j_gene: TRBJ2-1; CDR3aa: CASSRGLAGGLQQFF; CDR3nt: TGTGCCAGCAGCCGCGGACTAGCGGGGGGGCTACAGCAGTTCTTC
d_gene: .; abundance: few; v_gene: TRBV5-4; j_gene: TRBJ2-2; CDR3aa: CASSFGGGLQAGELFF; CDR3nt: TGTGCCAGCAGCTTTGGAGGAGGTTTACAGGCCGGGGAGCTGTTTTTT
d_gene: .; abundance: few; v_gene: TRBV12-3/TRBV12-4; j_gene: TRBJ1-2; CDR3aa: CASSFAGVEGYGYTF; CDR3nt: TGTGCCAGCAGTTTCGCAGGGGTGGAGGGATATGGCTACACCTTC
d_gene: TRBD2; abundance: many; v_gene: TRBV12-3/TRBV12-4; j_gene: TRBJ2-5; CDR3aa: CASSLVSGRIGETQYF; CDR3nt: TGTGCCAGCAGTTTAGTTAGCGGGAGAATCGGAGAGACCCAGTACTTC
d_gene: TRBD2; abundance: few; v_gene: TRBV11-2; j_gene: TRBJ2-3; CDR3aa: CASSSGGGRTDTQYF; CDR3nt: TGTGCCAGCAGCTCGGGGGGAGGTCGGACAGATACGCAGTATTTT
d_gene: .; abundance: .; v_gene: TRBV27; j_gene: TRBJ1-5; CDR3aa: CASSFWGSNQPQHF; CDR3nt: TGTGCCAGCAGTTTTTGGGGTAGCAATCAGCCCCAGCATTTT
d_gene: TRBD2; abundance: .; v_gene: TRBV10-3; j_gene: TRBJ2-1; CDR3aa: CAISESVGRGPNEQFF; CDR3nt: TGTGCCATCAGTGAGTCGGTCGGGAGGGGCCCTAATGAGCAGTTCTTC
d_gene: TRBD1; abundance: many; v_gene: TRBV7-2; j_gene: TRBJ2-7; CDR3aa: CASRPGQAVYEQYF; CDR3nt: TGTGCCAGCAGACCGGGACAGGCCGTTTACGAGCAGTACTTC
d_gene: .; abundance: few; v_gene: TRBV11-2; j_gene: TRBJ1-5; CDR3aa: CASSLSSNQPQHF; CDR3nt: TGTGCCAGCAGCTTGTCGAGCAATCAGCCCCAGCATTTT
d_gene: .; abundance: .; v_gene: TRBV5-1; j_gene: TRBJ1-1; CDR3aa: CASSFSRGMNTEAFF; CDR3nt: TGCGCCAGCAGCTTCTCCAGGGGCATGAACACTGAAGCTTTCTTT
d_gene: TRBD2; abundance: .; v_gene: TRBV5-1; j_gene: TRBJ2-1; CDR3aa: CASSLLEREGQTDQFF; CDR3nt: TGCGCCAGCAGCTTGTTGGAGCGGGAGGGCCAAACCGATCAGTTCTTC
d_gene: .; abundance: .; v_gene: TRBV6-2/TRBV6-3; j_gene: TRBJ1-2; CDR3aa: CASRQTYYGYTF; CDR3nt: TGTGCCAGCAGGCAGACATACTATGGCTACACCTTC
d_gene: .; abundance: few; v_gene: TRBV10-3; j_gene: TRBJ2-5; CDR3aa: CAISAGEETQYF; CDR3nt: TGTGCCATCAGTGCCGGGGAAGAGACCCAGTACTTC
d_gene: .; abundance: few; v_gene: TRBV18; j_gene: TRBJ1-1; CDR3aa: CASSRVQNEAFF; CDR3nt: TGTGCCAGCTCACGAGTACAGAATGAAGCTTTCTTT
d_gene: TRBD2; abundance: many; v_gene: TRBV7-9; j_gene: TRBJ2-3; CDR3aa: CASSFDGREGDTQYF; CDR3nt: TGTGCCAGCAGCTTTGACGGGAGGGAGGGAGATACGCAGTATTTT
d_gene: .; abundance: .; v_gene: TRBV3-1; j_gene: TRBJ2-7; CDR3aa: CASSLLSYEQYF; CDR3nt: TGTGCCAGCAGCCTTCTTTCCTACGAGCAGTACTTC
d_gene: .; abundance: few; v_gene: TRBV20-1; j_gene: TRBJ2-3; CDR3aa: CSARVSTGPADTQYF; CDR3nt: TGCAGTGCTAGGGTCTCCACAGGGCCCGCAGATACGCAGTATTTT
d_gene: .; abundance: many; v_gene: TRBV6-2/TRBV6-3; j_gene: TRBJ1-5; CDR3aa: CASSYSSQPQHF; CDR3nt: TGTGCCAGCAGTTACTCGTCTCAGCCCCAGCATTTT
d_gene: .; abundance: many; v_gene: TRBV7-9; j_gene: TRBJ2-1; CDR3aa: CASSYTGNEQFF; CDR3nt: TGTGCCAGCAGCTACACAGGGAATGAGCAGTTCTTC
d_gene: .; abundance: .; v_gene: TRBV5-4; j_gene: TRBJ2-7; CDR3aa: CASSLGHSRGINEQYF; CDR3nt: TGTGCCAGCAGCTTAGGTCATTCGCGAGGGATCAACGAGCAGTACTTC
d_gene: .; abundance: many; v_gene: TRBV5-1; j_gene: TRBJ2-3; CDR3aa: CASSLEARDTDTQYF; CDR3nt: TGCGCCAGCAGCTTGGAAGCCAGGGACACAGATACGCAGTATTTT
d_gene: .; abundance: .; v_gene: TRBV7-9; j_gene: TRBJ1-4; CDR3aa: CASSLHGGDEKLFF; CDR3nt: TGTGCCAGCAGCTTACACGGGGGTGATGAAAAACTGTTTTTT
d_gene: .; abundance: few; v_gene: TRBV9; j_gene: TRBJ2-7; CDR3aa: CASSVAGGVSYEQYF; CDR3nt: TGTGCCAGCAGCGTAGCTGGAGGGGTCTCCTACGAGCAGTACTTC
d_gene: TRBD1; abundance: .; v_gene: TRBV28; j_gene: TRBJ2-1; CDR3aa: CASSIRTGIIF; CDR3nt: TGTGCCAGCAGTATCAGGACAGGGATAATCTTC
d_gene: TRBD1; abundance: .; v_gene: TRBV5-1; j_gene: TRBJ2-7; CDR3aa: CASSLSGEQGAHEQYF; CDR3nt: TGCGCCAGCAGCTTAAGCGGGGAACAGGGGGCCCACGAGCAGTACTTC
d_gene: TRBD1; abundance: few; v_gene: TRBV20-1; j_gene: TRBJ1-1; CDR3aa: CSAPGTGGQYTEAFF; CDR3nt: TGCAGTGCCCCTGGGACAGGGGGCCAGTACACTGAAGCTTTCTTT